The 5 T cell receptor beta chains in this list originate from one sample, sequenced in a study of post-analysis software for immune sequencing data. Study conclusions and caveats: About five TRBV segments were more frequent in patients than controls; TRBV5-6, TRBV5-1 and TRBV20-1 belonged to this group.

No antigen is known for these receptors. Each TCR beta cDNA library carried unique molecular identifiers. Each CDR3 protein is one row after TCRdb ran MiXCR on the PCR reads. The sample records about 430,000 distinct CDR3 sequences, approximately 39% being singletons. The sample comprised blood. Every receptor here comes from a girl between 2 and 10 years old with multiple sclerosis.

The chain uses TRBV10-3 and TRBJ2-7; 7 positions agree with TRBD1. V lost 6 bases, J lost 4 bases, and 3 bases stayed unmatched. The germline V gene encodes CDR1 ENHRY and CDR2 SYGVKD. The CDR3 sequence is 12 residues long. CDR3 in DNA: TGTGCCATCAGCTGGGACAGTTACGAGCAGTACTTC. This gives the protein CAISWDSYEQYF.

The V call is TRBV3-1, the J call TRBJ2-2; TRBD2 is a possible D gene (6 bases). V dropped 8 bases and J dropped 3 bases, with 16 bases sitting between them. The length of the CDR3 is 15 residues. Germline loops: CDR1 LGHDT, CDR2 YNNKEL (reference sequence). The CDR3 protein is CASAANRDYTGELFF. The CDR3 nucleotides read TGTGCCAGCGCAGCGAACCGGGACTACACCGGGGAGCTGTTTTTT. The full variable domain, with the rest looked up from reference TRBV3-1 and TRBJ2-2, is DTAVSQTPKYLVTQMGNDKSIKCEQNLGHDTMYWYKQDSKKFLKIMFSYNNKELIINETVPNRFSPKSPDKAHLNLHINSLELGDSAVYFCASAANRDYTGELFFGEGSRLTVL.

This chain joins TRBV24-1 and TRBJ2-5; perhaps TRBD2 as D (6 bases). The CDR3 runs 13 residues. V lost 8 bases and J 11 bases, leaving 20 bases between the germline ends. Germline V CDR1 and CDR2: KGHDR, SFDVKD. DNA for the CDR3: TGTGCCACCACTACGGGGGAGAGCAATGAGCAGTACTTC. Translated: CATTTGESNEQYF.

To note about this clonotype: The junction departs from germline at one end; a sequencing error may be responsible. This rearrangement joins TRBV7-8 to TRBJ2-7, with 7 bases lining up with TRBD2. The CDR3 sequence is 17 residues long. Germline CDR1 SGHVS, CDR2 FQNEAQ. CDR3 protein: CASSLENLLAISYEQYF. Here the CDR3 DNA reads TGTGCCAGTAGCTTAGAAAATCTACTAGCGATCTCCTACGAGCAGTACTTC.

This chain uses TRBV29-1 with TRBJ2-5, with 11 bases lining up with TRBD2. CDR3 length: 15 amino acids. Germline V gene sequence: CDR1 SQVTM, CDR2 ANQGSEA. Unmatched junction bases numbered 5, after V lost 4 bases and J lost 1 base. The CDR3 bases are TGCAGCGTTGGGGTAGCGGGAGGGATCCAAGAGACCCAGTACTTC. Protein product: CSVGVAGGIQETQYF.